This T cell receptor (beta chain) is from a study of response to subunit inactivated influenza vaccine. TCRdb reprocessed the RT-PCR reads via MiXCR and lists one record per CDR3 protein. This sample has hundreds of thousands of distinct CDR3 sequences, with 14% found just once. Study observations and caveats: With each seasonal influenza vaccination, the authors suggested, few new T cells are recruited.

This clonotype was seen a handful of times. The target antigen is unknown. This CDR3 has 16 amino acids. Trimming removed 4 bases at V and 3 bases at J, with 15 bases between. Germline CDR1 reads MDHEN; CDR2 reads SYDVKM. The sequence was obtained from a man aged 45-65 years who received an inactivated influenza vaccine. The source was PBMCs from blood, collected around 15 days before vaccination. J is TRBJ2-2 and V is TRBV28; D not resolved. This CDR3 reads CASSSSVRPDTGELFF. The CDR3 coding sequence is TGTGCCAGCAGTTCCTCCGTTCGGCCTGACACCGGGGAGCTGTTTTTT.